This TCR beta chain was sequenced for a study of blood T cells in healthy people across ages. Study conclusions and caveats: Fewer expanded clones and more diversity marked long-lived versus aged donors. From one million sequenced T cells, diversity estimates were lower bounds.

As for this clonotype: The target antigen is unknown.

A second PCR, run for roughly 7 to 12 cycles, used a sample-barcoded 5' primer plus a J-beta primer mix. TCRdb passed the 5' RACE reads through MiXCR, listing each CDR3 protein once. The sample gives about 650,000 distinct CDR3 sequences, around 32% of which show up once; just over 15% is in the top ten. Germline V gene data show CDR1 as SGHNT and CDR2 as YYREEE (reference sequence). V gave up 3 bases and J gave up 9 bases; unmatched junction bases: 18. This CDR3 region has 17 residues. This TCR was sampled from a woman of 80 years or more in good health. Sample: blood. The chain employs TRBV5-4 and TRBJ2-1, with 7 bases aligning to TRBD2. CDR3 protein: CASSSPLDRAPGGEQFF. CDR3 nucleotides: TGTGCCAGCAGCTCCCCCCTTGACAGAGCCCCGGGGGGTGAGCAGTTCTTC.